A single sample is the source of the 31 T cell receptor beta chains below, sequenced in a study of blood T cell repertoires in COVID-19. Some clones are missing from TCRdb's copy, which holds only in-frame ones; the method was immunoSEQ multiplex PCR. The table has more than 150,000 clones, roughly nine tenths seen once. The specimen sequenced was PBMCs or T cells enriched from blood (not recorded which). These receptors were obtained from a woman in her forties or fifties who had recovered from COVID-19.

The rearrangement links TRBV3-1 (or the pseudogene TRBV3-2) to TRBJ2-3; 7 bases agree with TRBD2. CDR3 length equals 15 residues. Germline values: CDR1 LGHDT, CDR2 YNNKEL (reference sequence). Unmatched junction bases numbered 6, after V lost 3 bases and J lost 3 bases. The CDR3 DNA sequence: TGTGCCAGCAGCCAGGGCAAGCGGGAAACAGATACGCAGTATTTT. It codes for CASSQGKRETDTQYF.

The chain employs TRBV30 and TRBJ1-1; D is possibly TRBD1 (5 bases). CDR3 length: 14 residues. V shed 8 bases and J shed 0 bases, with 16 bases lying between them. The germline V gene has CDR1 GTSNPN and CDR2 SVGIG (reference sequence). CDR3 DNA: TGTGCCCGAGGCGGGGGTAAGATGAACACTGAAGCTTTCTTT. Protein: CARGGGKMNTEAFF.

Here the CDR3 DNA reads TGTGCCAGCAGCTCACTCGCGACAGGGAGCACTGAAGCTTTCTTT. Translation gives CASSSLATGSTEAFF. The chain has TRBV7-6 and TRBJ1-1, with TRBD1 matching over 7 bases. The ends lost 4 bases at V and 4 bases at J; junction bases unmatched: 9. Germline V gene lookup returns CDR1 SGHVS and CDR2 FNYEAQ. The CDR3 covers 15 residues.

The genes are TRBV27 and TRBJ2-7; 10 bases match TRBD2. V lost 5 bases to trimming and J lost 3 bases; unmatched junction nucleotides: 4. Germline assignment: CDR1 MNHEY and CDR2 SMNVEV (reference sequence). The CDR3 spans 14 residues. The CDR3 region is CASSPSGSNYEQYF. CDR3 DNA sequence: TGTGCCAGCAGTCCTAGCGGGAGTAACTACGAGCAGTACTTC.

Here the CDR3 DNA reads TGCGCCAGCAGCTCTGGACAGGTTTCCTCTGGAAACACCATATATTTT. This gives the protein CASSSGQVSSGNTIYF. The chain couples TRBV5-1 to TRBJ1-3; 7 bases align to TRBD1. This CDR3 is built from 16 residues. The V and J ends lost 3 bases and 0 bases, in that order; junction bases with no gene match: 6. The germline gives CDR1 SGHRS, CDR2 YFSETQ.

V and J are TRBV5-6 and TRBJ2-7; 9 nucleotides match TRBD1. The CDR3 loop spans 15 amino acids. The J segment lost 4 bases and the V segment lost 1 base, leaving 6 bases of the junction unmatched. Germline values: CDR1 SGHDT, CDR2 YYEEEE. CDR3 in amino acids: CASSLITGGGYEQYF. The DNA for the CDR3 is TGTGCCAGCAGCTTGATCACAGGGGGCGGGTACGAGCAGTACTTC.

This clone was seen a single time. The V call is TRBV15, the J call TRBJ1-3; D is unresolved. Trimming pared 8 bases from V and 0 bases from J, leaving 8 bases between. From germline, CDR1 is LNHNV and CDR2 YYDKDF (reference sequence). This CDR3 region has 13 residues. The CDR3 sequence is CATGPSSGNTIYF. Here the CDR3 DNA reads TGTGCCACCGGTCCGAGCTCTGGAAACACCATATATTTT.

This chain connects TRBV19 to TRBJ2-2; D not certain. From germline, CDR1 is LNHDA and CDR2 SQIVND (reference sequence). The CDR3 consists of 12 residues. Trimming removed 1 base at V and 7 bases at J, with 4 bases between. The CDR3 bases are TGTGCCAGTAGTATAGTAATCGGGGAGCTGTTTTTT. As protein: CASSIVIGELFF.

This clone was seen a single time. This rearrangement joins TRBV5-5 to TRBJ2-5, with D possibly TRBD1 on 6 matching bases. CDR1 and CDR2 from the germline V gene are SGHKS and YYEKEE (reference sequence). The CDR3 runs to 14 residues. V lost 1 base to trimming and J lost 3 bases, with 10 bases between them. The DNA for the CDR3 is TGTGCCAGCAGCTTGACAGGGCCTGAAGAGACCCAGTACTTC. Its protein is CASSLTGPEETQYF.

This rearrangement joins TRBV5-1 to TRBJ1-4; TRBD1 might be the D (5 bases). The CDR3 sequence is 15 residues long. V lost 0 bases, J lost 2 bases, and 8 bases lay in between. Germline-derived CDR1 and CDR2 are SGHRS and YFSETQ. CDR3 sequence: CASSLEGRTNEKLFF. CDR3 coding DNA: TGCGCCAGCAGCTTGGAGGGGAGGACTAATGAAAAACTGTTTTTT. The full variable domain, its missing parts supplied by reference TRBV5-1 and TRBJ1-4, is KAGVTQTPRYLIKTRGQQVTLSCSPISGHRSVSWYQQTPGQGLQFLFEYFSETQRNKGNFPGRFSGRQFSNSRSEMNVSTLELGDSALYLCASSLEGRTNEKLFFGSGTQLSVL.

CDR3 DNA: TGTGCCAGCAGCTTGGGACTAGAGGAGACCCAGTACTTC. It is translated as CASSLGLEETQYF. V is TRBV7-6 and J is TRBJ2-5, with 8 bases lining up with TRBD2. The CDR3 contains 13 residues. Trimming at V came to 3 bases and at J to 5 bases, leaving 2 bases not matched to a gene. CDR1 and CDR2 from the germline V gene are SGHVS and FNYEAQ.

This clone showed up just once. This sequence joins TRBV5-1 and TRBJ2-2, with a weak D call TRBD1 (5 bases). The CDR3 runs 14 residues. Looked up from germline, CDR1 is SGHRS and CDR2 is YFSETQ. V was trimmed by 0 bases and J by 7 bases, leaving 10 bases between them. The CDR3 DNA reads as TGCGCCAGCAGCTTGGTGACAGAACACGGGGAGCTGTTTTTT. This gives the protein CASSLVTEHGELFF.

V gene TRBV3-1 (or the pseudogene TRBV3-2) combines with J gene TRBJ1-4, with TRBD1 matching 12 bases. Germline V gives CDR1 LGHDT, CDR2 YNNKEL (reference sequence). This CDR3 is 14 amino acids long. The V gene end was trimmed by 6 bases and the J gene end by 7 bases; junction bases not matched to a gene: 3. The CDR3 sequence: CASRGTGGAEKLFF. CDR3 coding DNA: TGTGCCAGCAGGGGGACAGGGGGCGCTGAAAAACTGTTTTTT.

The chain's CDR3 is CASSLFSGSVGNQPQHF. The CDR3 region has the DNA TGTGCCAGCAGCCTTTTCTCAGGGTCCGTTGGAAATCAGCCCCAGCATTTT. The chain uses TRBV28 and TRBJ1-5; the D gene is possibly TRBD1 (5 bases). Germline loops: CDR1 MDHEN, CDR2 SYDVKM. The CDR3 has 17 residues. Trimming pared 6 bases from V and 4 bases from J, leaving 22 bases between.

V usage is TRBV29-1 and J usage is TRBJ2-1, with 8 bases identical to TRBD2. Germline loops: CDR1 SQVTM, CDR2 ANQGSEA. The J segment lost 4 bases and the V segment lost 3 bases, leaving 2 bases of the junction unmatched. This CDR3 comprises 13 residues. The chain's CDR3 is CSVDGREYNEQFF. The CDR3 DNA reads as TGCAGCGTTGACGGGAGGGAATACAATGAGCAGTTCTTC.

This chain links TRBV5-1 with TRBJ1-2, with 9 positions matching TRBD1. CDR3 length: 14 amino acids. Per the germline V gene, CDR1 is SGHRS and CDR2 is YFSETQ. Trimming took 3 bases from V and 8 from J; bases not matched to a gene: 8. In DNA form, the CDR3 reads TGCGCCAGCAGCTCGGACAGGGGCTTAGTGGGCTACACCTTC. The encoded protein is CASSSDRGLVGYTF.

The rearrangement uses TRBV30 and TRBJ1-3, with D perhaps matching TRBD1 (5 bases). This CDR3 spans 13 amino acids. V was clipped by 4 bases and J by 4 bases, with 11 bases between them. Germline CDR1 is GTSNPN and CDR2 is SVGIG (reference sequence). The DNA for the CDR3 is TGTGCCTGGACCCCAGGGATCGGAAACACCATATATTTT. This codes for CAWTPGIGNTIYF. The entire variable domain, with the rest obtained from reference TRBV30 and TRBJ1-3, is as follows: SQTIHQWPATLVQPVGSPLSLECTVEGTSNPNLYWYRQAAGRGLQLLFYSVGIGQISSEVPQNLSASRPQDRQFILSSKKLLLSDSGFYLCAWTPGIGNTIYFGEGSWLTVV.

Concerning this clone: Distinct nucleotide sequences in the sample also encode this CDR3. The chain employs TRBV7-9 and TRBJ2-7; D uncertain. Trimming took off 1 base at V and 3 bases at J, with 4 bases between the two ends. Germline V CDR1 and CDR2: SEHNR, FQNEAQ (reference sequence). The CDR3 runs to 12 residues. CDR3: CASSLGDYEQYF. The CDR3 DNA is TGTGCCAGCAGCTTAGGAGACTACGAGCAGTACTTC.

The chain recombines TRBV2 with TRBJ1-5; TRBD1 aligns across 11 bases. V lost 7 bases and J lost 7; bases outside the gene matches: 3. The V gene's germline CDR1 is SNHLY and CDR2 FYNNEI. The CDR3 length is 13 residues. CDR3 sequence reads: CASKGTGGQPQHF. The CDR3, as DNA: TGTGCCAGCAAAGGGACAGGGGGGCAGCCCCAGCATTTT.

The chain couples TRBV4-1 to TRBJ2-1, with TRBD1 matching 8 bases. The CDR3 covers 17 residues. V was clipped by 1 base and J by 7 bases; unmatched bases: 12. Germline CDR1 is MGHRA and CDR2 is YSYEKL. The CDR3 spells CASSQGNWDRSVNEQFF. The CDR3 DNA is TGCGCCAGCAGCCAAGGAAATTGGGACAGGAGCGTTAATGAGCAGTTCTTC.

The chain has TRBV11-2 and TRBJ2-1; 13 nucleotides align to TRBD2. In germline, CDR1 is SGHAT, CDR2 FQNNGV. V was clipped by 2 bases and J by 8 bases; unmatched bases: 6. The CDR3 contains 16 residues. The DNA for the CDR3 is TGTGCCAGCAGCTTAAGACTAGCGGGAGGTAGGGATGAGCAGTTCTTC. Protein sequence: CASSLRLAGGRDEQFF.

V gene TRBV9 combines with J gene TRBJ2-3, with D possibly TRBD2 on 6 matching bases. V was clipped by 4 bases and J by 1 base, with 10 bases between them. CDR1 and CDR2 (germline): SGDLS, YYNGEE. The CDR3 loop spans 14 amino acids. Here the CDR3 DNA reads TGTGCCAGCAGCCCCGGGGGTGGCACAGATACGCAGTATTTT. Its translation is CASSPGGGTDTQYF. Looking up the rest from reference TRBV9 and TRBJ2-3 gives the full variable domain: DSGVTQTPKHLITATGQRVTLRCSPRSGDLSVYWYQQSLDQGLQFLIQYYNGEERAKGNILERFSAQQFPDLHSELNLSSLELGDSALYFCASSPGGGTDTQYFGPGTRLTVL.

The chain recombines TRBV7-9 with TRBJ2-5; tentative D call: TRBD2 (5 bases). This CDR3 has 15 amino acids. Trimming pared 4 bases from V and 2 bases from J, leaving 14 bases between. The germline V gene has CDR1 SEHNR and CDR2 FQNEAQ (reference sequence). CDR3 nucleotides: TGTGCCAGCAGCTCCTTAGTGGGGAGTCAAGAGACCCAGTACTTC. The encoded protein is CASSSLVGSQETQYF.

V and J are TRBV7-9 and TRBJ2-1, with 7 bases identical to TRBD2. Per the germline V gene, CDR1 is SEHNR and CDR2 is FQNEAQ (reference sequence). The V gene end was trimmed by 5 bases and the J gene end by 10 bases; junction bases not matched to a gene: 17. The length of the CDR3 is 16 residues. The CDR3 sequence is CASSERAGSGEGEQFF. The CDR3 region has the DNA TGTGCCAGCAGCGAACGAGCGGGGTCCGGTGAGGGGGAGCAGTTCTTC. The variable domain in full, with the rest retrieved from reference TRBV7-9 and TRBJ2-1, is DTGVSQNPRHKITKRGQNVTFRCDPISEHNRLYWYRQTLGQGPEFLTYFQNEAQLEKSRLLSDRFSAERPKGSFSTLEIQRTEQGDSAMYLCASSERAGSGEGEQFFGPGTRLTVL.

V gene TRBV2 combines with J gene TRBJ2-2; 7 bases fit TRBD1. The CDR3 spans 15 residues. V lost 6 bases to trimming and J lost 0 bases; unmatched junction nucleotides: 4. The germline V gene has CDR1 SNHLY and CDR2 FYNNEI. Here the CDR3 DNA reads TGTGCCAGCAGGACGGGGACAGCGAACACCGGGGAGCTGTTTTTT. Translation: CASRTGTANTGELFF.

The gene calls are TRBV14 and TRBJ2-1; 15 bases align to TRBD2. V shed 1 base, J shed 4 bases, and the junction held 5 bases outside the gene matches. This CDR3 has 18 amino acids. Germline V gene data show CDR1 as SGHDN and CDR2 as FVKESK. As DNA, the CDR3 is TGTGCCAGCAGCCAAGCAGGGACTAGCGGGAGGAGGTACAATGAGCAGTTCTTC. This encodes CASSQAGTSGRRYNEQFF.

J is TRBJ1-1 and V is TRBV19; no clear D gene. The ends were cut back, 0 bases at V and 2 bases at J, with 7 bases in the middle. The CDR3 contains 14 residues. Germline CDR1 reads LNHDA; CDR2 reads SQIVND (reference sequence). This CDR3 is CASSIEERNTEAFF. CDR3 nucleotides: TGTGCCAGTAGTATAGAGGAGCGAAACACTGAAGCTTTCTTT.

This chain connects TRBV7-4 to TRBJ1-5, with D maybe TRBD1 (5 bases). V was shortened by 4 bases and J by 0 bases, with 13 bases between the two germline ends. There are 16 residues in the CDR3. The V gene's germline CDR1 is SGHVT and CDR2 SQSDAQ. This chain's CDR3 is CASSSDRFYSNQPQHF. The DNA of the CDR3 is TGTGCCAGCAGCTCTGACAGATTCTATAGCAATCAGCCCCAGCATTTT.

This rearrangement joins TRBV3-1 (or the pseudogene TRBV3-2) to TRBJ1-5; no clear D gene. Germline V gene data show CDR1 as LGHDT and CDR2 as YNNKEL (reference sequence). Between the trimmed V and J ends, which lost 3 bases and 4 bases, there was a span of 10 bases. The CDR3 covers 14 residues. CDR3 in amino acids: CASSQSDLNQPQHF. CDR3 DNA sequence: TGTGCCAGCAGCCAGTCAGATTTAAATCAGCCCCAGCATTTT.

The rearrangement links TRBV7-8 to TRBJ2-7, with 8 bases matching TRBD2. The CDR3 length is 14 residues. The V gene end was trimmed by 5 bases and the J gene end by 4 bases; junction bases not matched to a gene: 7. Germline lookup yields CDR1 SGHVS and CDR2 FQNEAQ. CDR3 DNA: TGTGCCAGCAGCCGAGGGACTAGTCGTTACGAGCAGTACTTC. Protein sequence: CASSRGTSRYEQYF.

This sequence joins TRBV11-3 and TRBJ1-1; maybe TRBD1 (6 bases). This CDR3 has 15 amino acids. V gave up 5 bases and J gave up 4 bases, with 17 bases separating them. Germline loops: CDR1 SGHNT, CDR2 YENEEA. As DNA, the CDR3 is TGTGCCAGCAGCGCCCGGGTCGGACAGAGCACTGAAGCTTTCTTT. Residues: CASSARVGQSTEAFF.